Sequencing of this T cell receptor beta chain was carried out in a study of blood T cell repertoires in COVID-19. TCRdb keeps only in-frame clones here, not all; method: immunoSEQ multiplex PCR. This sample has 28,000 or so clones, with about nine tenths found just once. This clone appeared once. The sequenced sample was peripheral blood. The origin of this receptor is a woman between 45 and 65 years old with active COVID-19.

CDR3 residues: CASSPTGGIYEQYF. The CDR3 DNA reads as TGTGCCAGCAGCCCGACAGGGGGAATCTACGAGCAGTACTTC. This chain connects TRBV2 to TRBJ2-7, with 9 nucleotides matching TRBD1. J lost 3 bases, V lost 6 bases, and 6 bases had no gene match. Germline assignment: CDR1 SNHLY and CDR2 FYNNEI. This CDR3 is 14 amino acids long.